The present TCR beta chain was sequenced within a study of CD8 T cells in Susac syndrome. A quantity of 0.5 to 1 ug RNA underwent reverse transcription using random hexamers. Using its own MiXCR run on the immunoSEQ multiplex PCR reads, TCRdb lists one record per CDR3 protein. The sample lists around 230,000 distinct CDR3 sequences; almost 97% were seen once. The CDR3 covers 18 residues. After removal of 3 bases from V and 1 base from J, the junction contained 13 bases not matched to a gene. Sequences were obtained from CD4+ T cells from PBMCs. The gene calls are TRBV12-3 or TRBV12-4 and TRBJ1-1; 8 bases map to TRBD1. This receptor was obtained from a human donor with Susac syndrome. The CDR3 sequence is CASSFYLDRGLRNTEAFF. The CDR3, as DNA: TGTGCCAGCAGTTTCTACCTTGACAGGGGATTACGGAACACTGAAGCTTTCTTT.